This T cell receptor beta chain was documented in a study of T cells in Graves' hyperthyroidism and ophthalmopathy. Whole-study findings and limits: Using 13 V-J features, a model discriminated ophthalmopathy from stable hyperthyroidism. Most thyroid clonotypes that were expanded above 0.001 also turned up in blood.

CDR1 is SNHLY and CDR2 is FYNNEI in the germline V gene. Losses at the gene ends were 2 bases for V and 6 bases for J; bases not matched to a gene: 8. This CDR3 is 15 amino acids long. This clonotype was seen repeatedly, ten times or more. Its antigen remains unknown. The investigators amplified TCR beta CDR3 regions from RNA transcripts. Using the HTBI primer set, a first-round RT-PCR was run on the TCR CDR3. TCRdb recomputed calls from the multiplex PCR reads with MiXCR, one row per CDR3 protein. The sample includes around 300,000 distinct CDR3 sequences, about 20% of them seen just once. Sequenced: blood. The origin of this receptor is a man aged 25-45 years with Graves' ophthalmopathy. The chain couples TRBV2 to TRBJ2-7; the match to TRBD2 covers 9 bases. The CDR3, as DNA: TGTGCCAGCAGTGAATCCGGTAGCGGGAGTGGCGAGCAGTACTTC. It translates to CASSESGSGSGEQYF.